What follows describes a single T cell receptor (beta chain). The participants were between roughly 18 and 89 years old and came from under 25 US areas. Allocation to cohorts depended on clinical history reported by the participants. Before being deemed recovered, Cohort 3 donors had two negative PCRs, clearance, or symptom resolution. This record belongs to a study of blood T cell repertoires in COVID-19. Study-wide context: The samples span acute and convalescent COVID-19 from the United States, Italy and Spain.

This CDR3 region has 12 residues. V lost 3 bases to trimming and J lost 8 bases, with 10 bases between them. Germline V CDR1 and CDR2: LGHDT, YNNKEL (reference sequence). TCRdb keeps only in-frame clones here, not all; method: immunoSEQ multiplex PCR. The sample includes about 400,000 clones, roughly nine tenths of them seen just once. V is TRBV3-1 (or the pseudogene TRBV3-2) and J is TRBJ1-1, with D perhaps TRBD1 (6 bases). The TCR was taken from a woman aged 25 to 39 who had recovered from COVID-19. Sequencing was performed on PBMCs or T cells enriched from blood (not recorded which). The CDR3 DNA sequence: TGTGCCAGCAGCCATGTACAGGGAGAAGCTTTCTTT. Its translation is CASSHVQGEAFF.